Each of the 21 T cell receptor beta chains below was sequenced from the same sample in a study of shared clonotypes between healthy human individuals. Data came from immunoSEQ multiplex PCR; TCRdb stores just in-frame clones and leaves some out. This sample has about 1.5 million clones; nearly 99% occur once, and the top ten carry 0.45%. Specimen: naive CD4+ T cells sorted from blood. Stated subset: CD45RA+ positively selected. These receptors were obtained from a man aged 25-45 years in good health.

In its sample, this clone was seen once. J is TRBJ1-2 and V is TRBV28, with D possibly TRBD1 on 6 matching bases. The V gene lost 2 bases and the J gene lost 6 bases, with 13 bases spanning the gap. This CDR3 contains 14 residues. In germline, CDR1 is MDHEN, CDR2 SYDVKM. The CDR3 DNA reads TGTGCCAGCAGTTTACTGGACAGATGGAATGGCTACACCTTC. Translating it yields CASSLLDRWNGYTF.

The DNA for the CDR3 is TGTGCCAGCTCACCATTTTCCGGGACTTACAATCAGCCCCAGCATTTT. Its protein is CASSPFSGTYNQPQHF. The rearrangement joins TRBV18 to TRBJ1-5, with TRBD1 as a possible D gene (5 bases). CDR1 KGHSH and CDR2 LQKENI come from the germline V gene. V was trimmed by 2 bases and J by 3 bases, leaving 14 bases between them. The CDR3 extends over 16 amino acids.

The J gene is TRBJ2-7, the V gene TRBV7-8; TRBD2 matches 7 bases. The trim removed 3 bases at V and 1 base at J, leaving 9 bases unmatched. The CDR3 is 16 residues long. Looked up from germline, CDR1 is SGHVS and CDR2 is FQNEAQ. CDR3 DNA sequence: TGTGCCAGCAGCTTTTTGACCCTAGCGGTGTCCTACGAGCAGTACTTC. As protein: CASSFLTLAVSYEQYF.

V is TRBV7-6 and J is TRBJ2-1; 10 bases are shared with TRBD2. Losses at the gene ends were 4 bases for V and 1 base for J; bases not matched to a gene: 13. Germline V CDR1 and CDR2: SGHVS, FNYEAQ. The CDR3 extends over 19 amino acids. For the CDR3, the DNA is TGTGCCAGCAGCTCTATCGCTAGCGGGGGCTGGGGGTCCTACAATGAGCAGTTCTTC. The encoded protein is CASSSIASGGWGSYNEQFF.

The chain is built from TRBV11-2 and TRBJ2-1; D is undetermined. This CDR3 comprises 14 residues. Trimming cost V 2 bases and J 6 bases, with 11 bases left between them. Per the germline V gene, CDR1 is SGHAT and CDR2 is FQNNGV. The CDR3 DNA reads TGTGCCAGCAGCTTACCGGTAATCGGCAATGAGCAGTTCTTC. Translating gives CASSLPVIGNEQFF.

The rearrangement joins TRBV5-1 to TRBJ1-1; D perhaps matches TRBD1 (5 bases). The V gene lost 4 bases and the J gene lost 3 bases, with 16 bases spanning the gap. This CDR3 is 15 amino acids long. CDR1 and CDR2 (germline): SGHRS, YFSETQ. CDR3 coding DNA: TGCGCCAGCAGCCCAATGGGGCCCATGGACACTGAAGCTTTCTTT. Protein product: CASSPMGPMDTEAFF.

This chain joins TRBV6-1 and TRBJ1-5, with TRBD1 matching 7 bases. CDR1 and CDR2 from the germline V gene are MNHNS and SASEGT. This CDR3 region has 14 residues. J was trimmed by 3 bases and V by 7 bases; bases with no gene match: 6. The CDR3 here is CASIKGQYNQPQHF. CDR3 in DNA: TGTGCCAGCATAAAGGGACAGTACAATCAGCCCCAGCATTTT.

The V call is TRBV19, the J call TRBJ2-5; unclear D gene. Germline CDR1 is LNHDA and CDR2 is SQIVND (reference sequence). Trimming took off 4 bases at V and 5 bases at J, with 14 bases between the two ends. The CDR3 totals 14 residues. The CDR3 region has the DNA TGTGCCAGTAGTACCACCGCCGGATACGAGACCCAGTACTTC. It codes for CASSTTAGYETQYF.

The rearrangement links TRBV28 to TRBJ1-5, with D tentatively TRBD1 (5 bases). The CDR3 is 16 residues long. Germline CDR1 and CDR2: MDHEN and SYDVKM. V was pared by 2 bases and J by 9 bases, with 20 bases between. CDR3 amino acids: CASSLGWQTTGSPQHF. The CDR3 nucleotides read TGTGCCAGCAGTTTAGGTTGGCAGACAACAGGTTCGCCCCAGCATTTT. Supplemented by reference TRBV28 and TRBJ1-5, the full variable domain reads DVKVTQSSRYLVKRTGEKVFLECVQDMDHENMFWYRQDPGLGLRLIYFSYDVKMKEKGDIPEGYSVSREKKERFSLILESASTNQTSMYLCASSLGWQTTGSPQHFGDGTRLSIL.

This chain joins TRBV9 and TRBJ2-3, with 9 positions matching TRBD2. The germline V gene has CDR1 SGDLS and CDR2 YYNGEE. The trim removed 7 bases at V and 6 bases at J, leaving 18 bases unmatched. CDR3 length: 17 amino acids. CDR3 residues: CASPFVTSGRIGDTQYF. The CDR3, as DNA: TGTGCCAGCCCCTTCGTGACTAGCGGCCGTATAGGGGATACGCAGTATTTT.

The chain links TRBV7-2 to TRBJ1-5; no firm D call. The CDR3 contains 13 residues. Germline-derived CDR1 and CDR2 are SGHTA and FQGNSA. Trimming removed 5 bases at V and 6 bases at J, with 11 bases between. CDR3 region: CASSLDGFQPQHF. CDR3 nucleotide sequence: TGTGCCAGCAGCCTGGACGGGTTTCAGCCCCAGCATTTT.

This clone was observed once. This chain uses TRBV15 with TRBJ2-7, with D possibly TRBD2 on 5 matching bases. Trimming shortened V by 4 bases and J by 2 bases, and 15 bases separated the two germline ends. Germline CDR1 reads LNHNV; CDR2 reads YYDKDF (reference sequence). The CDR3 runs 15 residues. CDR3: CATSNHLGLPYEQYF. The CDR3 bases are TGTGCCACCAGCAATCACTTAGGACTCCCCTACGAGCAGTACTTC.

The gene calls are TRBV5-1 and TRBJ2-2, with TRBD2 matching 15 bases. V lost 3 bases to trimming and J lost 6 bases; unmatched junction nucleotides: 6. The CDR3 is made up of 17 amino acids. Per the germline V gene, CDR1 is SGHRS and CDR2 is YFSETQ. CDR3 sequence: CASSWGLAGGIAGELFF. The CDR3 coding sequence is TGCGCCAGCAGCTGGGGACTAGCGGGAGGCATCGCCGGGGAGCTGTTTTTT.

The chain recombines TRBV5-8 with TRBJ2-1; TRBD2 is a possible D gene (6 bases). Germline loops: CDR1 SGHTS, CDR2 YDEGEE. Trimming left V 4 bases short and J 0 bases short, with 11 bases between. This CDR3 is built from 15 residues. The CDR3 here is CASSGGTSSYNEQFF. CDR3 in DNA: TGTGCCAGCAGCGGGGGGACGAGCTCCTACAATGAGCAGTTCTTC.

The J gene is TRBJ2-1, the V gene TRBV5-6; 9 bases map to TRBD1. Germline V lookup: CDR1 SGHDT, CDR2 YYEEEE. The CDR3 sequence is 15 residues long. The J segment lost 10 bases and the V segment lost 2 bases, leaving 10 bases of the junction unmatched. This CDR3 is CASSLTGTGLREQFF. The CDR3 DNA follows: TGTGCCAGCAGCTTAACCGGGACAGGGCTTCGGGAGCAGTTCTTC. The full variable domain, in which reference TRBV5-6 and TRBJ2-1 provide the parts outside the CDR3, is DAGVTQSPTHLIKTRGQQVTLRCSPKSGHDTVSWYQQALGQGPQFIFQYYEEEERQRGNFPDRFSGHQFPNYSSELNVNALLLGDSALYLCASSLTGTGLREQFFGPGTRLTVL.

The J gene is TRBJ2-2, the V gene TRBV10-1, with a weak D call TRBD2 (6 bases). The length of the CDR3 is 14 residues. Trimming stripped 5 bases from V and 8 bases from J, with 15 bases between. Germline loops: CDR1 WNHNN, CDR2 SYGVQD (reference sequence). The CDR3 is CASSSLGLPGELFF. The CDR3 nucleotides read TGCGCCAGCAGTTCCTTGGGACTTCCGGGGGAGCTGTTTTTT.

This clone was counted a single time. CDR3 sequence (DNA): TGTGCCACCTCGTGGGGCAGCAATCAGCCCCAGCATTTT. Its translation is CATSWGSNQPQHF. The chain uses TRBV6-1 and TRBJ1-5; possibly TRBD1 for D (5 bases). This CDR3 contains 13 residues. Germline V CDR1 and CDR2: MNHNS, SASEGT. The V end was cut by 10 bases, the J end by 1 base, with 11 bases between.

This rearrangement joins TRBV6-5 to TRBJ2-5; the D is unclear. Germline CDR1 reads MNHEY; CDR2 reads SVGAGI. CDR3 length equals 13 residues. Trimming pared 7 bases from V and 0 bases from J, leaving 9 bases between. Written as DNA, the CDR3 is TGTGCCAGCAAAATTTACAACCAAGAGACCCAGTACTTC. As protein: CASKIYNQETQYF.

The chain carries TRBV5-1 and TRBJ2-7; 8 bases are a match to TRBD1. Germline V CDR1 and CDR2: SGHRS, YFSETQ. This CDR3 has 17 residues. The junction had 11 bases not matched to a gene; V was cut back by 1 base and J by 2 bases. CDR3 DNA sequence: TGCGCCAGCAGCTTGACCGGGACAGGCCCCCCGGCCTACGAGCAGTACTTC. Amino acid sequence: CASSLTGTGPPAYEQYF. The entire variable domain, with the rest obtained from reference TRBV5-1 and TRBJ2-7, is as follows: KAGVTQTPRYLIKTRGQQVTLSCSPISGHRSVSWYQQTPGQGLQFLFEYFSETQRNKGNFPGRFSGRQFSNSRSEMNVSTLELGDSALYLCASSLTGTGPPAYEQYFGPGTRLTVT.

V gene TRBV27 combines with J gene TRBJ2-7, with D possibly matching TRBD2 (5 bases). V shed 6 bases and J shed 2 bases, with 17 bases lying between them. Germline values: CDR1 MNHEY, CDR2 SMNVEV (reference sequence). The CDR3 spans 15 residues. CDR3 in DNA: TGTGCCAGCAGCCTGGCGGGTTTTCAAACCTACGAGCAGTACTTC. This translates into CASSLAGFQTYEQYF.

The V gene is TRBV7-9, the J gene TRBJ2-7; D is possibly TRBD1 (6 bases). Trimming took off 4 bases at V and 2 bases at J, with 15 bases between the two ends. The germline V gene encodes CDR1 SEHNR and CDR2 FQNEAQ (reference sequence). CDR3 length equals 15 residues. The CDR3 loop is CASSYRELSTYEQYF. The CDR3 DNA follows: TGTGCCAGCAGCTACAGGGAACTCTCGACCTACGAGCAGTACTTC.